One sample yielded the 32 T cell receptor beta chains listed below, sequenced in a study of T cells after yellow fever vaccination. TCRdb re-called the 5' RACE reads through MiXCR, storing one row per CDR3 protein. The sample has about 42,000 distinct CDR3 sequences; about 6.3% are singletons. The source material was PBMCs, either bulk or a sorted T-cell subset (CD4+, CD8+, memory, or dextramer-sorted; not recorded which), sampled 45 days after the yellow fever booster vaccination. The source of these receptors is a man under 40 who received the YFV17D yellow fever vaccine.

This clonotype has only a few counts. The chain has TRBV10-1 and TRBJ2-6; D unresolved. V lost 2 bases and J 3 bases, leaving 5 bases between the germline ends. The CDR3 covers 14 residues. Germline V lookup: CDR1 WNHNN, CDR2 SYGVQD (reference sequence). The CDR3: CASSEGFGANVLTF. The CDR3 nucleotides read TGCGCCAGCAGTGAGGGGTTTGGGGCCAACGTCCTGACTTTC.

This clonotype was detected ten times or more. The genes are TRBV11-2 and TRBJ2-5, with D perhaps matching TRBD1 (5 bases). CDR3 length: 16 amino acids. V lost 0 bases, J lost 5 bases, and 16 bases lay in between. The V gene's germline CDR1 is SGHAT and CDR2 FQNNGV. CDR3 sequence: CASSLDLWQGGETQYF. The CDR3 nucleotides are TGTGCCAGCAGCTTAGATCTATGGCAGGGTGGGGAGACCCAGTACTTC.

This clonotype was picked up one time. The chain is built from TRBV19 and TRBJ2-3, with D hard to call. Germline CDR1 reads LNHDA; CDR2 reads SQIVND (reference sequence). The CDR3 has 14 residues. With 7 bases removed from V and 1 base from J, the gap between germline ends came to 12 bases. CDR3 coding DNA: TGTGCCAGTACCCTTTTCCTCGGCACAGATACGCAGTATTTT. It encodes CASTLFLGTDTQYF. The full variable domain, in which reference TRBV19 and TRBJ2-3 provide the parts outside the CDR3, is DGGITQSPKYLFRKEGQNVTLSCEQNLNHDAMYWYRQDPGQGLRLIYYSQIVNDFQKGDIAEGYSVSREKKESFPLTVTSAQKNPTAFYLCASTLFLGTDTQYFGPGTRLTVL.

At least ten counts were recorded for this clonotype. This chain joins TRBV12-3 or TRBV12-4 and TRBJ2-4; D remains unclear. V lost 2 bases and J lost 14, with 13 bases in between. The CDR3 length is 12 residues. The CDR3: CASSLNGRTEYF. In DNA form, the CDR3 reads TGTGCCAGCAGTTTAAATGGCAGGACCGAGTACTTC.

This clonotype was counted ten times or more. The chain has TRBV20-1 and TRBJ2-6; D call uncertain. Trimming stripped 3 bases from V and 0 bases from J, with 12 bases between. CDR1 is DFQATT, CDR2 SNEGSKA, per germline (reference sequence). This CDR3 is 16 amino acids long. Here the CDR3 DNA reads TGCAGTGCTAGGGTGAGACCTAGCTCTGGGGCCAACGTCCTGACTTTC. Translating gives CSARVRPSSGANVLTF.

The CDR3 reads CASSFQGGNTIYF. The CDR3 nucleotides read TGTGCCAGCAGCTTCCAGGGCGGAAACACCATATATTTT. V is TRBV7-2 and J is TRBJ1-3, with D possibly being TRBD1 (5 bases). V dropped 3 bases and J dropped 4 bases, with 7 bases sitting between them. The CDR3 contains 13 residues. The germline CDR1 and CDR2 sequences are SGHTA and FQGNSA.

DNA of the CDR3: TGTGCCTCCGGACCGGTCCTGGAGACCCAGTACTTC. Residues: CASGPVLETQYF. This rearrangement joins TRBV30 to TRBJ2-5; D gene ambiguous. V dropped 7 bases and J dropped 5 bases, with 14 bases sitting between them. Germline V gene lookup returns CDR1 GTSNPN and CDR2 SVGIG (reference sequence). The CDR3 contains 12 residues.

This clonotype appeared many times. J is TRBJ1-1 and V is TRBV5-1, with D tentatively TRBD1 (5 bases). The germline V gene has CDR1 SGHRS and CDR2 YFSETQ. This CDR3 is built from 11 residues. Trimming left V 4 bases short and J 7 bases short, with 8 bases between. CDR3 DNA: TGCGCCAGCAGCGGAGACAGTGAAGCTTTCTTT. Its translation: CASSGDSEAFF. The variable domain in full, completed from reference TRBV5-1 and TRBJ1-1, reads KAGVTQTPRYLIKTRGQQVTLSCSPISGHRSVSWYQQTPGQGLQFLFEYFSETQRNKGNFPGRFSGRQFSNSRSEMNVSTLELGDSALYLCASSGDSEAFFGQGTRLTVV.

This clonotype was observed a few times. The chain uses TRBV6-1 and TRBJ2-2; possibly TRBD1 for D (6 bases). The CDR3 is made up of 14 amino acids. Germline lookup yields CDR1 MNHNS and CDR2 SASEGT. Deletions cut 1 base from V and 9 bases from J, with 12 bases between. In nucleotides, the CDR3 is TGTGCCAGCAGTGAAGTGGCAGGGGTAAGGGAGCTGTTTTTT. This gives the protein CASSEVAGVRELFF.

This clonotype came up many times. The chain carries TRBV12-3 or TRBV12-4 and TRBJ1-2, with TRBD1 matching 10 bases. This CDR3 is built from 15 residues. The trim removed 3 bases at V and 14 bases at J, leaving 15 bases unmatched. The CDR3 is CASSFGDRGAQDLTF. CDR3 DNA: TGTGCCAGCAGTTTTGGGGACAGGGGTGCTCAAGATCTAACCTTC.

This clonotype showed up many times. This sequence joins TRBV20-1 and TRBJ2-4, with a tentative D call TRBD2 (5 bases). Germline lookup yields CDR1 DFQATT and CDR2 SNEGSKA (reference sequence). CDR3 length equals 12 residues. Trimming took 6 bases from V and 14 from J, leaving 20 bases between them. The DNA of the CDR3 is TGCAGTGCCCCATTGGCTAGCCTCGGGGAGTACTTC. Its translation is CSAPLASLGEYF.

In regard to this clonotype: This may come from a read error, since a much larger clone is one base off. J is TRBJ2-4 and V is TRBV5-1, with a weak D call TRBD2 (5 bases). CDR3 length: 14 residues. Trimming left V 3 bases short and J 6 bases short, with 13 bases between. From germline, CDR1 is SGHRS and CDR2 YFSETQ. The CDR3 DNA reads TGCGCCAGCAGCTCCGGGGTCGGAACAAACATTCAGTACTTC. It is translated as CASSSGVGTNIQYF.

This clonotype was recorded a few times. V usage is TRBV9 and J usage is TRBJ2-2, with 9 bases lining up with TRBD1. In germline, CDR1 is SGDLS, CDR2 YYNGEE. The CDR3 contains 20 residues. J lost 0 bases, V lost 2 bases, and 14 bases had no gene match. In DNA, the CDR3 is TGTGCCAGCAGCGTGAAGGACAGGGGCCCCCTTAGCGCGAACACCGGGGAGCTGTTTTTT. This sequence encodes CASSVKDRGPLSANTGELFF.

This clonotype showed up just a few times. This chain uses TRBV30 with TRBJ1-2; D gene uncertain. This CDR3 is 12 amino acids long. The V end lost 7 bases, the J end lost 2 bases, and 11 bases lay between the germline ends. In germline, CDR1 is GTSNPN, CDR2 SVGIG (reference sequence). For the CDR3, the DNA is TGTGCCTCGAGCAGAGGAAACTATGGCTACACCTTC. It translates to CASSRGNYGYTF.

A few counts support this clonotype. The chain employs TRBV19 and TRBJ2-7; 8 nucleotides line up with TRBD1. This CDR3 has 14 amino acids. Germline V gene sequence: CDR1 LNHDA, CDR2 SQIVND (reference sequence). V lost 10 bases and J lost 2; bases outside the gene matches: 10. CDR3 coding DNA: TGTGCCACTCGAGAGACAGGGGATACCTACGAGCAGTACTTC. Encoded protein: CATRETGDTYEQYF.

The sample holds many counts of this clonotype. The genes are TRBV20-1 and TRBJ2-2; 10 nucleotides line up with TRBD2. The CDR3 runs to 15 residues. Germline V gene sequence: CDR1 DFQATT, CDR2 SNEGSKA (reference sequence). The trim removed 2 bases at V and 3 bases at J, leaving 3 bases unmatched. The CDR3 DNA reads TGCAGTGCTAGACCAAGCGGGAGGGACACCGGGGAGCTGTTTTTT. The encoded protein is CSARPSGRDTGELFF.

This rearrangement joins TRBV7-2 to TRBJ2-1; no reliable D call. This CDR3 is 12 amino acids long. The germline V and J ends were trimmed by 6 bases and 0 bases, with 3 bases remaining between them. Germline-derived CDR1 and CDR2 are SGHTA and FQGNSA. The CDR3 DNA is TGTGCCAGCAGTTTCTCCTACAATGAGCAGTTCTTC. Amino acids: CASSFSYNEQFF.

This clonotype has ten or more counts. This chain links TRBV6-1 with TRBJ2-1; D possibly corresponds to TRBD2 (6 bases). Trimming stripped 8 bases from V and 7 bases from J, with 21 bases between. The CDR3 sequence is 15 residues long. The germline V gene encodes CDR1 MNHNS and CDR2 SASEGT. The CDR3 DNA follows: TGTGCCAGCCAAGTGGAGGGGCTCGGGGAGAATGAGCAGTTCTTC. Its protein product is CASQVEGLGENEQFF.

This clonotype was recorded a few times. CDR3 coding DNA: TGTGCCAGCAGCCAAGCCTCAGGGGTCGAGACCCAGTACTTC. Its translation is CASSQASGVETQYF. V gene TRBV6-1 combines with J gene TRBJ2-5; tentative D call: TRBD1 (6 bases). Germline CDR1 is MNHNS and CDR2 is SASEGT. Trimming shortened V by 6 bases and J by 5 bases, and 16 bases separated the two germline ends. This CDR3 contains 14 residues.

This chain connects TRBV7-9 to TRBJ2-7, with 9 bases fitting TRBD1. Germline V gene sequence: CDR1 SEHNR, CDR2 FQNEAQ (reference sequence). CDR3 length equals 14 residues. CDR3 sequence (DNA): TGTGCTATAAACAGGGGGCTGGCTGTTGACGAGCAGTACTTC. This sequence encodes CAINRGLAVDEQYF.

This clonotype has at least ten counts. This chain links TRBV7-8 with TRBJ2-5, with TRBD2 matching 7 bases. Germline CDR1 reads SGHVS; CDR2 reads FQNEAQ. The CDR3 totals 14 residues. The V and J ends lost 5 bases and 0 bases, in that order; junction bases with no gene match: 3. The CDR3 DNA is TGTGCCAGCAGCCCAGGGACTAACCAAGAGACCCAGTACTTC. It translates to CASSPGTNQETQYF.

In regard to this clonotype: A read error is possible here, since a much larger clone lies one base away. This likely comes from a read error, as the CDR3 has no conserved phenylalanine or tryptophan at its end. DNA for the CDR3: TGTGCCAGCAGCTTTACGGGACAGGATTCCTACGAGCAGTACTTA. Its protein is CASSFTGQDSYEQYL. The rearrangement joins TRBV5-6 to TRBJ2-7; 8 nucleotides line up with TRBD1. The V and J ends lost 2 bases and 1 base, in that order; junction bases with no gene match: 5. Germline lookup yields CDR1 SGHDT and CDR2 YYEEEE. This CDR3 contains 15 residues.

The V and J genes are TRBV6-1 and TRBJ2-5, with D unclear. The CDR3 spans 14 residues. V lost 7 bases, J lost 7 bases, and 19 bases lay in between. Germline V gives CDR1 MNHNS, CDR2 SASEGT. The CDR3 sequence: CASNREGLFGTQYF. In DNA form, the CDR3 reads TGTGCCAGCAACAGAGAAGGGCTCTTCGGGACCCAGTACTTC.

This clonotype was picked up many times. The rearrangement uses TRBV5-1 and TRBJ2-5; D uncertain. Trimming shortened V by 0 bases and J by 2 bases, and 11 bases separated the two germline ends. The CDR3 sequence is 15 residues long. CDR1 and CDR2 from the germline V gene are SGHRS and YFSETQ. CDR3 loop: CASSLAVQGQETQYF. The CDR3 coding sequence is TGCGCCAGCAGCTTGGCGGTACAAGGACAAGAGACCCAGTACTTC.

This clonotype was counted ten times or more. The chain is built from TRBV20-1 and TRBJ2-1, with 13 bases identical to TRBD2. The CDR3 runs to 14 residues. V gave up 5 bases and J gave up 8 bases; unmatched junction bases: 6. From germline, CDR1 is DFQATT and CDR2 SNEGSKA (reference sequence). The CDR3 nucleotides are TGCAGTGCTTGGACTAGCGGGAGCAGTGATGAGCAGTTCTTC. As protein: CSAWTSGSSDEQFF.

This clonotype was seen repeatedly, ten times or more. The V call is TRBV12-3 or TRBV12-4, the J call TRBJ1-1; D might be TRBD1 (5 bases). Trimming stripped 4 bases from V and 2 bases from J, with 8 bases between. There are 13 residues in the CDR3. CDR3 nucleotides: TGTGCCAGCAGTTCCCAGGGAAACACTGAAGCTTTCTTT. Translated: CASSSQGNTEAFF.

This clonotype was recorded a few times. J is TRBJ2-7 and V is TRBV27; D not certain. The CDR3 extends over 14 amino acids. Between the trimmed V and J ends, which lost 7 bases and 3 bases, there was a span of 16 bases. CDR1 and CDR2 from the germline V gene are MNHEY and SMNVEV (reference sequence). The CDR3 spells CASKPAGVFYEQYF. The CDR3 nucleotides read TGTGCCAGCAAGCCTGCCGGAGTCTTCTACGAGCAGTACTTC.

In this sample, this clonotype turned up many times. The CDR3 DNA sequence: TGCGCCAGCAGCCAAGGTTCCAGCGGGGAGCAGTTCTTC. Its protein product is CASSQGSSGEQFF. The chain carries TRBV4-3 and TRBJ2-1, with a tentative D call TRBD2 (6 bases). This CDR3 has 13 amino acids. Germline V gene lookup returns CDR1 LGHNA and CDR2 YSLEER. The V end was cut by 1 base, the J end by 10 bases, with 11 bases between.

There are a few counts of this clonotype. V gene TRBV3-1 combines with J gene TRBJ2-2, with 14 bases lining up with TRBD2. Germline V lookup: CDR1 LGHDT, CDR2 YNNKEL (reference sequence). This CDR3 region has 16 residues. The V and J ends lost 5 bases and 6 bases, in that order; junction bases with no gene match: 5. The CDR3: CASSLGLAGVAGELFF. The CDR3 nucleotides are TGTGCCAGCAGCTTGGGACTAGCGGGAGTGGCCGGGGAGCTGTTTTTT.

This clonotype appeared many times. V is TRBV20-1 and J is TRBJ2-5; D perhaps matches TRBD1 (6 bases). Germline values: CDR1 DFQATT, CDR2 SNEGSKA (reference sequence). The CDR3 runs to 14 residues. The ends were cut back, 3 bases at V and 3 bases at J, with 14 bases in the middle. CDR3 coding DNA: TGCAGTGCTAGGCCGTACAGGGAGAAAGAGACCCAGTACTTC. Amino acids: CSARPYREKETQYF.

This clonotype was recorded a few times. The chain links TRBV20-1 to TRBJ2-1; 7 bases are shared with TRBD1. The V gene's germline CDR1 is DFQATT and CDR2 SNEGSKA (reference sequence). This CDR3 has 11 residues. The trim removed 4 bases at V and 13 bases at J, leaving 7 bases unmatched. CDR3: CSAIRDRVQFF. The CDR3 DNA reads as TGCAGTGCTATCCGGGACAGAGTCCAGTTCTTC.

This clonotype was counted at least ten times. The rearrangement uses TRBV10-3 and TRBJ2-5, with 9 bases aligning to TRBD2. V lost 6 bases to trimming and J lost 0 bases; unmatched junction nucleotides: 2. CDR3 size: 14 residues. Germline CDR1 and CDR2: ENHRY and SYGVKD. The CDR3 DNA follows: TGTGCCATCAGAGCGGGAGGAAACCAAGAGACCCAGTACTTC. It specifies CAIRAGGNQETQYF.